This TCR beta chain was observed in a study of T cells expressing NK-cell markers. Study context: Out of eight donors sequenced, seven tested HCMV-seropositive and the remaining one seronegative.

Making the TCR beta cDNA relied on 5'RACE template switching with UMIs. TCRdb reprocessed the 5' RACE reads and keeps a single row for each CDR3 protein, giving no DNA. The sample table includes some 410,000 distinct CDR3 sequences. The CDR3 has 18 amino acids. V is TRBV12-3 or TRBV12-4 and J is TRBJ2-3; TCRdb's assignment of TRBD1 cannot be checked, as there is no DNA. This TCR was sampled from a woman between 18 and 70 years old in good health. Sequencing was carried out using blood T cells: a sorted CD56 or NKG2C T cell subset, CD4+ or CD8+ T cells, or bulk PBMC T cells (not recorded which). This CDR3 is CASSLGLGRGTGTDTQYF.